These 8 T cell receptor beta chains share one sample of origin, sequenced in a study of shared clonotypes between healthy human individuals. Naive-designated CD8 cells lacked CD45RO, were positively enriched for CCR7, and omitted terminally differentiated effector memory CD45RA+ cells. The protocol was immunoSEQ multiplex PCR, while the TCRdb copy is restricted to in-frame clones and leaves out a portion. Counted here are about 1,900,000 clones, approximately 94% occurring once; the ten biggest clones make up 0.95% to 1.5%. What was sequenced was naive CD8+ T cells sorted from blood. These receptors were collected from a man between 18 and 35 years old in good health.

V gene TRBV6-1 combines with J gene TRBJ2-5; D remains unclear. The germline gives CDR1 MNHNS, CDR2 SASEGT. V was pared by 1 base and J by 2 bases, with 8 bases between. The CDR3 length is 14 residues. The CDR3 bases are TGTGCCAGCAGTGAAGTTGGGCCACAAGAGACCCAGTACTTC. Its translation: CASSEVGPQETQYF.

This chain connects TRBV6-5 to TRBJ2-1; D gene uncertain. CDR1 and CDR2 from the germline V gene are MNHEY and SVGAGI. V was pared by 7 bases and J by 7 bases, with 17 bases between. This CDR3 contains 14 residues. The CDR3 protein is CASKLLTGYNEQFF. The CDR3, as DNA: TGTGCCAGCAAATTACTGACTGGCTATAATGAGCAGTTCTTC.

The genes are TRBV20-1 and TRBJ1-1; D uncertain. CDR1 is DFQATT and CDR2 is SNEGSKA in the germline V gene (reference sequence). CDR3 size: 10 residues. Trimming removed 6 bases at V and 4 bases at J, with 6 bases between. The CDR3 coding sequence is TGCAGTGCGACCGGCACTGAAGCTTTCTTT. Its protein is CSATGTEAFF.

This chain's CDR3 is CASSLDTGVHNEQFF. CDR3 bases: TGTGCCAGCAGCTTAGACACGGGAGTCCACAATGAGCAGTTCTTC. The chain couples TRBV11-2 to TRBJ2-1; D might be TRBD2 (6 bases). V lost 0 bases and J 5 bases, leaving 11 bases between the germline ends. The CDR3 totals 15 residues. Germline values: CDR1 SGHAT, CDR2 FQNNGV.

A remark on this clone: Other DNA sequences within the sample encode an identical CDR3. CDR3 bases: TGTGCCAGCAGCTTGCAGGGATACGAGCAGTACTTC. This encodes CASSLQGYEQYF. The rearrangement joins TRBV7-2 to TRBJ2-7, with a weak D call TRBD1 (5 bases). Germline V gene lookup returns CDR1 SGHTA and CDR2 FQGNSA. There are 12 residues in the CDR3. V was shortened by 3 bases and J by 4 bases, with 7 bases between the two germline ends.

This rearrangement joins TRBV7-9 to TRBJ1-2; D possibly corresponds to TRBD1 (5 bases). This CDR3 is built from 16 residues. V shed 3 bases and J shed 6 bases, with 20 bases lying between them. Per germline, CDR1 SEHNR and CDR2 FQNEAQ (reference sequence). CDR3 sequence reads: CASSFGRAGGFDGYTF. The CDR3 DNA is TGTGCCAGCAGCTTCGGGAGGGCTGGGGGGTTTGATGGCTACACCTTC. The variable domain in full, completed from reference TRBV7-9 and TRBJ1-2, reads DTGVSQNPRHKITKRGQNVTFRCDPISEHNRLYWYRQTLGQGPEFLTYFQNEAQLEKSRLLSDRFSAERPKGSFSTLEIQRTEQGDSAMYLCASSFGRAGGFDGYTFGSGTRLTVV.

The J gene is TRBJ2-7, the V gene TRBV7-9; D is perhaps TRBD2 (5 bases). Trimming left V 7 bases short and J 4 bases short, with 17 bases between. Germline CDR1 and CDR2: SEHNR and FQNEAQ (reference sequence). This CDR3 is 14 amino acids long. The CDR3 is CASTRGGSAYEQYF. CDR3 nucleotide sequence: TGTGCCAGCACCCGCGGAGGAAGTGCTTACGAGCAGTACTTC.

The chain recombines TRBV7-2 with TRBJ2-1, with 12 positions matching TRBD1. This CDR3 is 15 amino acids long. V was pared by 4 bases and J by 4 bases, with 2 bases of the junction left unmatched. The V gene's germline CDR1 is SGHTA and CDR2 FQGNSA. The CDR3 bases are TGTGCCAGCAGCTGGGGACAGGGGGCTTACAATGAGCAGTTCTTC. Its protein product is CASSWGQGAYNEQFF.